This T cell receptor beta chain was sequenced in a study of blood T cell repertoires in COVID-19. Profiling relied on immunoSEQ multiplex PCR, and the TCRdb table lists in-frame clones only, not all of them. The data show tens of thousands of clones, roughly 85% seen once. Germline lookup yields CDR1 SGHRS and CDR2 YFSETQ. The CDR3 has 13 amino acids. The germline V and J ends were trimmed by 4 bases and 0 bases, with 7 bases remaining between them. The receptor was isolated from a human donor in a cohort sampled during active COVID-19. The sample comprised peripheral blood. The rearrangement links TRBV5-1 to TRBJ1-2; unclear D gene. The CDR3 DNA reads as TGCGCCAGCAGCCCCACAACTAACTATGGCTACACCTTC. Encoded protein: CASSPTTNYGYTF.